This T cell receptor (beta chain) stems from a study of shared clonotypes between healthy human individuals. Germline-derived CDR1 and CDR2 are MNHNY and SVGAGI (reference sequence). V lost 7 bases to trimming and J lost 7 bases; unmatched junction nucleotides: 7. This CDR3 contains 13 residues. The table came from immunoSEQ multiplex PCR; TCRdb's copy has only in-frame clones and leaves some out. Of 2,100,000 or so clones in the sample, under 97% were seen once. Sequenced: naive CD4+ T cells sorted from blood. Subset meaning: CD45RA+ positively selected. This TCR derives from a man between 18 and 29 years old in good health. This chain joins TRBV6-6 and TRBJ1-5; 7 bases fit TRBD1. CDR3 in amino acids: CASNPQGRQPQHF. The CDR3 DNA reads as TGTGCCAGCAACCCACAGGGGAGGCAGCCCCAGCATTTT.